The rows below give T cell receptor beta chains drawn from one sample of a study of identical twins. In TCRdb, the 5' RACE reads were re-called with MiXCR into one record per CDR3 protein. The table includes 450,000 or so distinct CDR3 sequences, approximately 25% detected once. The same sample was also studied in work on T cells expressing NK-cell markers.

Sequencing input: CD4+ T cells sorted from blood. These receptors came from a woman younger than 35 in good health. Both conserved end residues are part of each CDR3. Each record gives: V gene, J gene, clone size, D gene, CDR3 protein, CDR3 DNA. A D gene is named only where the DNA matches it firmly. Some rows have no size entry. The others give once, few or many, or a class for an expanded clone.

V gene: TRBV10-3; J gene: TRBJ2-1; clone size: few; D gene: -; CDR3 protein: CAISENPGNEQFF; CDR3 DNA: TGTGCCATCAGTGAGAATCCGGGCAATGAGCAGTTCTTC
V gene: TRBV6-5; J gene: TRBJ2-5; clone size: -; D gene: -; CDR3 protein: CASSYLGEETQYF; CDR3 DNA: TGTGCCAGCAGTTACTTGGGAGAAGAGACCCAGTACTTC
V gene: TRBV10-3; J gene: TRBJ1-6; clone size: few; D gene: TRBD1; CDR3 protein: CAISTAGQGGSPLHF; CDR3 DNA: TGTGCCATCAGCACAGCGGGACAGGGGGGCTCACCCCTCCACTTT
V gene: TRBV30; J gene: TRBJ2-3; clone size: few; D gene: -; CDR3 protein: CAWSVTVTSGKRDTQYF; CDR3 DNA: TGTGCCTGGAGTGTAACGGTAACCTCGGGCAAGAGGGATACGCAGTATTTT
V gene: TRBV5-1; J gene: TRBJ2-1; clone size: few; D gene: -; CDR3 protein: CASSPEGYSYNEQFF; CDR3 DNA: TGCGCCAGCAGCCCCGAGGGGTACTCCTACAATGAGCAGTTCTTC
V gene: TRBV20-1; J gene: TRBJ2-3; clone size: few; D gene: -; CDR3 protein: CSARTAGRTDTQYF; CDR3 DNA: TGCAGTGCTAGAACAGCGGGCCGCACAGATACGCAGTATTTT
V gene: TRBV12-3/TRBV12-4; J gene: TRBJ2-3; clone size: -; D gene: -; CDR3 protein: CASSLAQGWDTQYF; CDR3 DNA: TGTGCCAGCAGTTTGGCGCAGGGGTGGGATACGCAGTATTTT
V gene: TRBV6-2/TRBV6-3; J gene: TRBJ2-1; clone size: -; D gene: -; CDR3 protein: CASTGDSFYNEQFF; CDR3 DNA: TGTGCCAGCACCGGGGATTCCTTTTACAATGAGCAGTTCTTC
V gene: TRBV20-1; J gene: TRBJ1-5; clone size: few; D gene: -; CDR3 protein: CSADGDGGARDQPQHF; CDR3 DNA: TGCAGTGCCGATGGCGACGGGGGGGCCAGGGATCAGCCCCAGCATTTT
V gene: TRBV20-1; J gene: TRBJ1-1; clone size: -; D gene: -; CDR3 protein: CSATMPGKMDTEAFF; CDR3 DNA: TGCAGTGCTACGATGCCTGGGAAAATGGACACTGAAGCTTTCTTT
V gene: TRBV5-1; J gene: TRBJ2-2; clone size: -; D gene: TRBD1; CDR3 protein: CASRPAGTGVTGELFF; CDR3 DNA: TGCGCCAGCAGACCTGCTGGGACAGGGGTCACCGGGGAGCTGTTTTTT
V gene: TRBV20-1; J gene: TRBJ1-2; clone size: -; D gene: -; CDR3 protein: CSATQGDYGYTF; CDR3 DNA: TGCAGTGCTACACAGGGAGACTATGGCTACACCTTC
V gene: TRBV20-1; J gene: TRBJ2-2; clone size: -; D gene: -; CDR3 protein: CSAREPSYNTGELFF; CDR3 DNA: TGCAGTGCTAGAGAGCCTAGCTATAACACCGGGGAGCTGTTTTTT
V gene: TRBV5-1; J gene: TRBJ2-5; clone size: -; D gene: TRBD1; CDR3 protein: CASRLTGEETQYF; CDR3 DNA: TGCGCCAGCAGACTAACAGGGGAAGAGACCCAGTACTTC
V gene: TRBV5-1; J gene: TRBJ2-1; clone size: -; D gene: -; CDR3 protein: CASSTGLSSYNEQFF; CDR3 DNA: TGCGCCAGCAGCACCGGGTTAAGCTCCTACAATGAGCAGTTCTTC
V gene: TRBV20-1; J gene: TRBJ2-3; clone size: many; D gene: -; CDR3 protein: CSAPRRTATDTQYF; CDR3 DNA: TGCAGTGCTCCCCGAAGAACTGCCACAGATACGCAGTATTTT
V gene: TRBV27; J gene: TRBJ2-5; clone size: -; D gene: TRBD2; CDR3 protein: CASSLNPWLAGETQYF; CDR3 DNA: TGTGCCAGCAGTTTAAACCCGTGGCTAGCGGGAGAGACCCAGTACTTC
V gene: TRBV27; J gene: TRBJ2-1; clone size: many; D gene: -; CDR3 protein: CASSPYDPGYNEQFF; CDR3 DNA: TGTGCCAGCAGTCCGTACGATCCCGGCTACAATGAGCAGTTCTTC
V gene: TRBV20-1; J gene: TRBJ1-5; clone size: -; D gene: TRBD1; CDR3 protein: CSAATGDKPQHF; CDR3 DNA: TGCAGTGCCGCGACAGGGGATAAGCCCCAGCATTTT
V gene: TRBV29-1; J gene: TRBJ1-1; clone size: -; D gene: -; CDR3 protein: CSGRKQGALLTFF; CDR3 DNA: TGCAGCGGACGGAAACAGGGTGCACTCTTGACTTTCTTT
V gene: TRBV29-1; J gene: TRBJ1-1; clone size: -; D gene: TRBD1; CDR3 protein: CSVFRDRERAFF; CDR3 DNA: TGCAGCGTGTTCCGGGACAGGGAACGTGCTTTCTTT
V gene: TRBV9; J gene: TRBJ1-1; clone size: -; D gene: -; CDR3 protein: CASSYHPQGSNTEAFF; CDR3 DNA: TGTGCCAGCAGCTACCATCCTCAGGGATCGAACACTGAAGCTTTCTTT
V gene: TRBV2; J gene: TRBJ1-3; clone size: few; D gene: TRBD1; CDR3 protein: CASSGGTGDLYSGNTIYF; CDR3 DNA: TGTGCCAGCAGTGGGGGGACAGGGGACCTTTACTCTGGAAACACCATATATTTT
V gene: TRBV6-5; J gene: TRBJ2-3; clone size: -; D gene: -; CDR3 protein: CASSYVSARRADTQYF; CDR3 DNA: TGTGCCAGCAGTTACGTCTCGGCGAGACGGGCAGATACGCAGTATTTT
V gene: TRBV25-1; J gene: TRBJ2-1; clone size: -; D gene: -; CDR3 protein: CASSPKYGGPAYNEQFF; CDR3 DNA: TGTGCCAGCAGTCCGAAATATGGAGGGCCAGCCTACAATGAGCAGTTCTTC